This TCR beta chain was retrieved from a study of T cells in Graves' hyperthyroidism and ophthalmopathy. Among ophthalmopathy patients, the Clinical Activity Score reached at least 3, the NOSPECS grade reached at least 4, and duration remained under 3 months. This clonotype was counted a single time. Antigen specificity is unknown. Study observations and caveats: Most thyroid clonotypes that were expanded above 0.001 also turned up in blood.

The investigators amplified TCR beta CDR3 regions from RNA transcripts. The TCR CDR3 first-round RT-PCR relied on the HTBI primer set. TCRdb reprocessed the multiplex PCR reads via MiXCR and lists one record per CDR3 protein. The data contain some 300,000 distinct CDR3 sequences, roughly 20% of them seen just once; the ten biggest clones take up under 45%. V trimming: 5 bases; J trimming: 2 bases; junction bases outside the gene matches: 7. The CDR3 loop spans 15 amino acids. Germline V gene sequence: CDR1 MNHNS, CDR2 SASEGT. Input material: blood. This receptor was identified in a man aged 50 to 60 with Graves' ophthalmopathy. The chain has TRBV6-1 and TRBJ2-3, with TRBD2 matching 7 bases. The CDR3 DNA follows: TGTGCCAGCAGTCCGAGGGAGGGGTTCACAGATACGCAGTATTTT. Translation: CASSPREGFTDTQYF.